Here is one T cell receptor beta chain with its context. As yet, its antigen is unknown. The source of the sample is a study of graft-versus-host responses after intestinal transplantation. The overall study: The recipients all started with anti-thymocyte globulin induction and then took tacrolimus and steroids for approximately 3 years. Study-level results: Patients who carried graft-donor T cell macrochimerism also had high graft-versus-host to host-versus-graft clonal ratios in their allografts. GvH clones appeared in recipient marrow, some first in ileum or blood.

TCRdb's copy holds only in-frame clones and misses some; the assay was immunoSEQ multiplex PCR. The sample includes about 80,000 clones, 85% to 90% seen only once; the top ten take 0.34%. Deletions cut 0 bases from V and 0 bases from J, with 8 bases between. Germline CDR1 and CDR2: LGHNA and YNFKEQ. The CDR3 has 15 residues. The source of this sequence is a human donor who received an intestinal transplant. The chain carries TRBV4-2 and TRBJ1-2, with a weak D call TRBD1 (5 bases). The input for sequencing was unstimulated CD4+ T cells sorted from spleen or lymph node cells, taken before intestinal transplant. The CDR3 DNA reads as TGTGCCAGCAGCCAAGATTCAGGGCCTAACTATGGCTACACCTTC. This translates into CASSQDSGPNYGYTF.